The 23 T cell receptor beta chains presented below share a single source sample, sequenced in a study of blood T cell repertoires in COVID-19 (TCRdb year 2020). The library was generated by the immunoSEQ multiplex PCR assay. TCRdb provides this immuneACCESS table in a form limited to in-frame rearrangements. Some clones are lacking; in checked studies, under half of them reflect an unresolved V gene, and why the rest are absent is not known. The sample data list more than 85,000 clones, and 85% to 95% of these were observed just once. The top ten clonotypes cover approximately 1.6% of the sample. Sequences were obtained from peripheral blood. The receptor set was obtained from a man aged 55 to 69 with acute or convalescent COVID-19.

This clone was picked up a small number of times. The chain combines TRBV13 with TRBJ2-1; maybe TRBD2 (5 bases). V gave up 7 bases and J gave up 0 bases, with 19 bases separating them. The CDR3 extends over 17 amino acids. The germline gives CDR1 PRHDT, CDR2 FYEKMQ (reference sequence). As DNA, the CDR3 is TGTGCCAGCAATACACAACCGGAGGAGAGCTCCTACAATGAGCAGTTCTTC. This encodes CASNTQPEESSYNEQFF. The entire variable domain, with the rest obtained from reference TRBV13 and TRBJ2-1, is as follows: AAGVIQSPRHLIKEKRETATLKCYPIPRHDTVYWYQQGPGQDPQFLISFYEKMQSDKGSIPDRFSAQQFSDYHSELNMSSLELGDSALYFCASNTQPEESSYNEQFFGPGTRLTVL.

CDR3 protein: CASSTLPSGEQYF. The CDR3, as DNA: TGTGCCAGCAGCACACTTCCTAGCGGCGAGCAGTACTTC. The chain couples TRBV7-9 to TRBJ2-7; 7 bases match TRBD2. The V segment lost 5 bases and the J segment 6 bases; nucleotides outside the gene matches: 7. Germline CDR1 is SEHNR and CDR2 is FQNEAQ (reference sequence). CDR3 length: 13 residues. The complete variable domain, with remaining parts taken from reference TRBV7-9 and TRBJ2-7, reads DTGVSQNPRHKITKRGQNVTFRCDPISEHNRLYWYRQTLGQGPEFLTYFQNEAQLEKSRLLSDRFSAERPKGSFSTLEIQRTEQGDSAMYLCASSTLPSGEQYFGPGTRLTVT.

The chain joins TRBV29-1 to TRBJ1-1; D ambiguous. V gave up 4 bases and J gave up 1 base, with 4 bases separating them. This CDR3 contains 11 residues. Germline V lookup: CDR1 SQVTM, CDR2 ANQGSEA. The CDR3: CSVARNTEAFF. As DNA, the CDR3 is TGCAGCGTTGCGAGGAACACTGAAGCTTTCTTT.

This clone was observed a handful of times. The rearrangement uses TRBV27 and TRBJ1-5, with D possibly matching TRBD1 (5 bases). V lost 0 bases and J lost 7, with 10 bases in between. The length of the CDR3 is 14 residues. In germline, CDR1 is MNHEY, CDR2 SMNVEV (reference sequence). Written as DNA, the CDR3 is TGTGCCAGCAGTTTATCGACAGCCGGGCAGCCCCAGCATTTT. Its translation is CASSLSTAGQPQHF.

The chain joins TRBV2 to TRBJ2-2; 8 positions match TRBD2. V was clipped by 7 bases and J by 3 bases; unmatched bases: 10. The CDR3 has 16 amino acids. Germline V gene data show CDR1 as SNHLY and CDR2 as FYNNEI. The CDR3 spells CASTRDAAGDTGELFF. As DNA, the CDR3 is TGTGCCAGCACAAGGGATGCAGCGGGAGACACCGGGGAGCTGTTTTTT.

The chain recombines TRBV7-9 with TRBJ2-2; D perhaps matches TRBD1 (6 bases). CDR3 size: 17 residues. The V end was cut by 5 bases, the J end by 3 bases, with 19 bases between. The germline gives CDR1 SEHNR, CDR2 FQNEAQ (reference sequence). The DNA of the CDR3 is TGTGCCAGCAGCACGAAACAGGGCGTTTTGGACACCGGGGAGCTGTTTTTT. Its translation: CASSTKQGVLDTGELFF.

This CDR3 reads CASSPRDRQTYEQYF. As DNA, the CDR3 is TGTGCCAGCTCACCACGGGACAGGCAAACCTACGAGCAGTACTTC. This chain uses TRBV18 with TRBJ2-7; 8 positions match TRBD1. Per the germline V gene, CDR1 is KGHSH and CDR2 is LQKENI. The CDR3 is 15 residues long. After removal of 1 base from V and 2 bases from J, the junction contained 4 bases not matched to a gene.

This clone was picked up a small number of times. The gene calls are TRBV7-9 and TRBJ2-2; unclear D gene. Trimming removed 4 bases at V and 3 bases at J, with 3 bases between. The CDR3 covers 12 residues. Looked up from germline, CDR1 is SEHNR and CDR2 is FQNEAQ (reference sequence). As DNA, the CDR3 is TGTGCCAGCAGCTCAGACACCGGGGAGCTGTTTTTT. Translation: CASSSDTGELFF.

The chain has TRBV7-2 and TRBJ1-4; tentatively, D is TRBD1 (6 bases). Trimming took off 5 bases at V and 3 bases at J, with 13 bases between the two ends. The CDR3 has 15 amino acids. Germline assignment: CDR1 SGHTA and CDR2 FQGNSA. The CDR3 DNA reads TGTGCCAGCAGCCTCGACAGGTCATCTAATGAAAAACTGTTTTTT. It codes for CASSLDRSSNEKLFF.

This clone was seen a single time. The CDR3 nucleotides are TGTGCCAGCTCACCACCCGGGTATGGCACTGAAGCTTTCTTT. Amino acids: CASSPPGYGTEAFF. The chain couples TRBV18 to TRBJ1-1; D unclear. Deletions cut 0 bases from V and 4 bases from J, with 9 bases between. The V gene's germline CDR1 is KGHSH and CDR2 LQKENI. This CDR3 is 14 amino acids long.

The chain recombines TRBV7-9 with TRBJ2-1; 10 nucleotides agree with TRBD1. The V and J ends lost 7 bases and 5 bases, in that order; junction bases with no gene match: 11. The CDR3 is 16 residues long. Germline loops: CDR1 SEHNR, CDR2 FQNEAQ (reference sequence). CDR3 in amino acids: CASTYSTGTGDNEQFF. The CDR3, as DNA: TGTGCCAGCACCTACTCTACCGGGACAGGGGACAATGAGCAGTTCTTC.

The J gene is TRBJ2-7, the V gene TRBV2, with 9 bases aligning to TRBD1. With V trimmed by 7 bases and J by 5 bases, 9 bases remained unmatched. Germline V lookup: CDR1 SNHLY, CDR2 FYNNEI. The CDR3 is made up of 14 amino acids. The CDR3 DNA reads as TGTGCCAGCAAGCTTTTACAGGGGGCAAACGAGCAGTACTTC. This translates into CASKLLQGANEQYF.

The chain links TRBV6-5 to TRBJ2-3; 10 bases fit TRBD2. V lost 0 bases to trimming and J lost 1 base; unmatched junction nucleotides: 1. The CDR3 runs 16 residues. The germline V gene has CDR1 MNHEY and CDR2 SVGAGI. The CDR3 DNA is TGTGCCAGCAGTTACTCGGGGACTAGCGGCACAGATACGCAGTATTTT. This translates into CASSYSGTSGTDTQYF.

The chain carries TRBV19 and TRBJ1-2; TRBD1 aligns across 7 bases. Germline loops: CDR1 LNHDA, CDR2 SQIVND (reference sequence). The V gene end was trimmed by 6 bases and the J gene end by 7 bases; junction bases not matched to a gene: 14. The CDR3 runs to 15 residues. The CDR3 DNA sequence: TGTGCCAGTAGGACCCGACAGGGACCGGGTAGTGGCTACACCTTC. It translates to CASRTRQGPGSGYTF.

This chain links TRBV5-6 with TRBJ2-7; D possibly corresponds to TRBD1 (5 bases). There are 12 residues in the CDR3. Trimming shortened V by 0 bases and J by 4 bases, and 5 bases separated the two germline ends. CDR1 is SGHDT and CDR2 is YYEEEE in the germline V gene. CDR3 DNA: TGTGCCAGCAGCTTGGAGGGGTACGAGCAGTACTTC. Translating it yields CASSLEGYEQYF.

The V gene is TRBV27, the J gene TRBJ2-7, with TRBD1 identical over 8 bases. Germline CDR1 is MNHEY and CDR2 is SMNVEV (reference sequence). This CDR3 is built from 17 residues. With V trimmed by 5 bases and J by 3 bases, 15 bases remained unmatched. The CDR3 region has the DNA TGTGCCAGCAGTCCTACCCCACGGACAGGGACATTCTACGAGCAGTACTTC. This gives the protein CASSPTPRTGTFYEQYF.

CDR3 DNA: TGTGCCACGACTAGCGGGACGTACAATGAGCAGTTCTTC. Amino acids: CATTSGTYNEQFF. The chain employs TRBV10-3 and TRBJ2-1; 11 positions agree with TRBD2. In germline, CDR1 is ENHRY, CDR2 SYGVKD. CDR3 length: 13 residues. The V gene end was trimmed by 10 bases and the J gene end by 4 bases; junction bases not matched to a gene: 3.

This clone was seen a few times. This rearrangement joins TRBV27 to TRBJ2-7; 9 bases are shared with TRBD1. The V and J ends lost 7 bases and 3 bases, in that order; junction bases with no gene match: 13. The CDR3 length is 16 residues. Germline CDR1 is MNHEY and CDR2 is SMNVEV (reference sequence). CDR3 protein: CASIKAGTGSFYEQYF. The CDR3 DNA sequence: TGTGCCAGCATTAAAGCCGGGACAGGGTCTTTCTACGAGCAGTACTTC.

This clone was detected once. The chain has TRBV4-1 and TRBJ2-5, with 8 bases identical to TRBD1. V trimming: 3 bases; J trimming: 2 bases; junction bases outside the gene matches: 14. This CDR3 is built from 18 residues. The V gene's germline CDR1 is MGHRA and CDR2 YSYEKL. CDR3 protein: CASSHLPGQAQKQETQYF. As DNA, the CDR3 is TGCGCCAGCAGCCATTTACCGGGACAGGCACAAAAGCAAGAGACCCAGTACTTC.

For the CDR3, the DNA is TGTGCCAGCAGCTATGGACTAGCGGGAGTGGTGGGGGAGACCCAGTACTTC. Translation: CASSYGLAGVVGETQYF. The V gene is TRBV7-2, the J gene TRBJ2-5; 13 nucleotides match TRBD2. CDR3 length equals 17 residues. The J segment lost 5 bases and the V segment lost 4 bases, leaving 10 bases of the junction unmatched. Germline CDR1 and CDR2: SGHTA and FQGNSA.

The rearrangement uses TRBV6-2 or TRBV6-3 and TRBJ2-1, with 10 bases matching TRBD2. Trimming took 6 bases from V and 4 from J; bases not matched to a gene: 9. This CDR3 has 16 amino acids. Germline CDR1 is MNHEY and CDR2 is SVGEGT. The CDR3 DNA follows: TGTGCCAGCAGCCCTGTGACTAGCGGGTTTTACAATGAGCAGTTCTTC. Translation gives CASSPVTSGFYNEQFF.

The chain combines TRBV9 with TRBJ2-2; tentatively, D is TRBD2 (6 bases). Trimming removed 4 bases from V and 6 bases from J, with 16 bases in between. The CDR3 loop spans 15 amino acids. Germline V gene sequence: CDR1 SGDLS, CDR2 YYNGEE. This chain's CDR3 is CASSRTIHVSGELFF. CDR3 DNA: TGTGCCAGCAGCCGGACTATTCATGTATCCGGGGAGCTGTTTTTT.

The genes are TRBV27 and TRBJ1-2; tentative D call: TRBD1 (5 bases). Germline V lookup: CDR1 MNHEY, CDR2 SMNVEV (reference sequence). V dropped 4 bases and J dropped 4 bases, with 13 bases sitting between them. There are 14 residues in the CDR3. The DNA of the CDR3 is TGTGCCAGCAGTTATAAGGGGCCCGGCTATGGCTACACCTTC. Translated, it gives CASSYKGPGYGYTF.